This T cell receptor beta chain was observed in a study of blood T cell repertoires in COVID-19. The overall study: Some COVID-19 samples were acute and others convalescent; all came from the United States, Italy and Spain.

This CDR3 region has 14 residues. Germline CDR1 reads SGHTA; CDR2 reads FQGNSA. J was trimmed by 5 bases and V by 3 bases; bases with no gene match: 4. Clones were read by immunoSEQ multiplex PCR, and TCRdb kept only the in-frame ones, dropping some. This table holds fewer than 300,000 clones, roughly 84% found once. The chain has TRBV7-2 and TRBJ1-1; the match to TRBD1 covers 9 bases. The clonotype originates from a human donor in a cohort sampled during active COVID-19. The sample comprised peripheral blood. The CDR3 DNA reads as TGTGCCAGCAGCTTGACAGGGGGAGGAACTGAAGCTTTCTTT. Its translation is CASSLTGGGTEAFF. Complete variable domain (other parts from reference TRBV7-2 and TRBJ1-1): GAGVSQSPSNKVTEKGKDVELRCDPISGHTALYWYRQSLGQGLEFLIYFQGNSAPDKSGLPSDRFSAERTGGSVSTLTIQRTQQEDSAVYLCASSLTGGGTEAFFGQGTRLTVV.